These 9 T cell receptor beta chains share one sample of origin, sequenced in a study of T-cell memory formation after mild COVID-19. A single record per CDR3 protein comes from TCRdb applying MiXCR to the 5' RACE reads. The sample comprises approximately 580,000 distinct CDR3 sequences, about 20% of which are singletons, and under 15% rests with the top ten. Material for sequencing was PBMCs or a T cell subset sorted from them (not recorded which). The source of these receptors is an adult woman who had mild COVID-19 (a few samples of this study predate the infection). Cell type and time point are not known.

V is TRBV19 and J is TRBJ2-1; D is unresolved. V was clipped by 4 bases and J by 8 bases, with 12 bases between them. The CDR3 covers 13 residues. From germline, CDR1 is LNHDA and CDR2 SQIVND (reference sequence). CDR3 DNA: TGTGCCAGTAGTACCCACATTAACTATGAGCAGTTCTTC. Translating gives CASSTHINYEQFF.

This clonotype was counted between two and nine times. The rearrangement joins TRBV9 to TRBJ1-1; D uncertain. The ends were cut back, 1 base at V and 0 bases at J, with 10 bases in the middle. The germline V gene has CDR1 SGDLS and CDR2 YYNGEE. The CDR3 spans 15 residues. In DNA form, the CDR3 reads TGTGCCAGCAGCGTAACGGGCGGGTTGAACACTGAAGCTTTCTTT. Translation gives CASSVTGGLNTEAFF.

The V and J genes are TRBV9 and TRBJ1-6, with TRBD1 as a possible D gene (6 bases). This CDR3 is built from 15 residues. V shed 8 bases and J shed 3 bases, with 15 bases lying between them. In germline, CDR1 is SGDLS, CDR2 YYNGEE. The CDR3 region is CASSSGDGYNSPLHF. In nucleotides, the CDR3 is TGTGCCAGTTCTTCAGGGGACGGCTATAATTCACCCCTCCACTTT. The full variable domain, rest sourced from reference TRBV9 and TRBJ1-6, is DSGVTQTPKHLITATGQRVTLRCSPRSGDLSVYWYQQSLDQGLQFLIQYYNGEERAKGNILERFSAQQFPDLHSELNLSSLELGDSALYFCASSSGDGYNSPLHFGNGTRLTVT.

This sequence joins TRBV19 and TRBJ1-1; tentative D call: TRBD1 (5 bases). Germline loops: CDR1 LNHDA, CDR2 SQIVND (reference sequence). The CDR3 consists of 16 residues. Trimming stripped 7 bases from V and 3 bases from J, with 21 bases between. The CDR3 loop reads CASNHWGRAMDTEAFF. CDR3 in DNA: TGTGCCAGTAACCATTGGGGCAGGGCTATGGACACTGAAGCTTTCTTT. Combining the CDR3 with reference TRBV19 and TRBJ1-1 gives the whole variable domain DGGITQSPKYLFRKEGQNVTLSCEQNLNHDAMYWYRQDPGQGLRLIYYSQIVNDFQKGDIAEGYSVSREKKESFPLTVTSAQKNPTAFYLCASNHWGRAMDTEAFFGQGTRLTVV.

The chain links TRBV11-2 to TRBJ2-5; 11 bases are shared with TRBD2. Germline CDR1 and CDR2: SGHAT and FQNNGV. The junction had 7 bases not matched to a gene; V was cut back by 5 bases and J by 8 bases. The CDR3 sequence is 14 residues long. The CDR3 DNA reads TGTGCCAGCAGCAAGGGACTAGCGGTATCCACCCAGTACTTC. Translation gives CASSKGLAVSTQYF.

V usage is TRBV15 and J usage is TRBJ2-7, with D perhaps TRBD2 (5 bases). The germline V gene encodes CDR1 LNHNV and CDR2 YYDKDF (reference sequence). The CDR3 contains 15 residues. V shed 1 base and J shed 2 bases, with 12 bases lying between them. CDR3 sequence (DNA): TGTGCCACCAGCAGAGGTACTAGAGGGACCTACGAGCAGTACTTC. Translating it yields CATSRGTRGTYEQYF.

This clonotype has only a few counts. The V and J genes are TRBV5-6 and TRBJ1-2; D gene ambiguous. Trimming stripped 2 bases from V and 4 bases from J, with 15 bases between. This CDR3 region has 15 residues. Germline CDR1 SGHDT, CDR2 YYEEEE. The chain's CDR3 is CASSFYVRSVYGYTF. DNA of the CDR3: TGTGCCAGCAGCTTTTACGTACGGAGTGTCTATGGCTACACCTTC.

J is TRBJ2-7 and V is TRBV12-3 or TRBV12-4; tentatively, D is TRBD1 (5 bases). Trimming took 6 bases from V and 6 from J, leaving 18 bases between them. The CDR3 is 14 residues long. Here the CDR3 DNA reads TGTGCCAGCAGCCCCCCCAGGAGTAGGGGCGAGCAGTACTTC. This encodes CASSPPRSRGEQYF.

This clonotype showed up many times. J is TRBJ2-7 and V is TRBV6-6; D is ambiguous. Trimming cost V 0 bases and J 1 base, with 4 bases left between them. Germline CDR1 reads MNHNY; CDR2 reads SVGAGI (reference sequence). The CDR3 consists of 13 residues. The CDR3 sequence: CASSYSTSYEQYF. DNA of the CDR3: TGTGCCAGCAGTTACTCTACTTCCTACGAGCAGTACTTC.